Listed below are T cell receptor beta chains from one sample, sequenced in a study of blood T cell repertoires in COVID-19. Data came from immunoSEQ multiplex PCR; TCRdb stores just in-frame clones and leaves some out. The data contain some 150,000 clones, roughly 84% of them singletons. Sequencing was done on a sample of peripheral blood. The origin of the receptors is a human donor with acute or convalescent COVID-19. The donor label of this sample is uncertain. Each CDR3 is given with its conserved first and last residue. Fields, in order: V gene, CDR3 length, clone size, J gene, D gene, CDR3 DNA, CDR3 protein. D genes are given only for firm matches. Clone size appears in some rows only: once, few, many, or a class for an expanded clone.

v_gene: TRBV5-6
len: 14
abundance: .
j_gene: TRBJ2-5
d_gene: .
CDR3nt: TGTGCCAGCAGCTTGAGAGGTAGCCGAGAGACCCAGTACTTC
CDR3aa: CASSLRGSRETQYF

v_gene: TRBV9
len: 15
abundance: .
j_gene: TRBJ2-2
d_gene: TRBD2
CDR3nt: TGTGCCAGCAGCGTGGAGGGATCGGGAGGCGGGGAGCTGTTTTTT
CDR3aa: CASSVEGSGGGELFF

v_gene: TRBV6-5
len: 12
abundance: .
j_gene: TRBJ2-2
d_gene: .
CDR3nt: TGTGCCAGCTGCCGACTCGACGGGGAGCTGTTTTTT
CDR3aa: CASCRLDGELFF

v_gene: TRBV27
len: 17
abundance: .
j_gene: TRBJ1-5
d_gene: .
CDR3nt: TGTGCCAGCAGAACTAATTACGGGGGGGACAGCAATCAGCCCCAGCATTTT
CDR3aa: CASRTNYGGDSNQPQHF

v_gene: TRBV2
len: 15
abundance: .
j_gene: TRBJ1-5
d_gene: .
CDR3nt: TGTGCCAGCAGTGGGACGGGAGATAGCAATCAGCCCCAGCATTTT
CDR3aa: CASSGTGDSNQPQHF

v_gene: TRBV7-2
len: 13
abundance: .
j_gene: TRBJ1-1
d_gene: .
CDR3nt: TGTGCCAGCAGCTTAAGAACGGACACTGAAGCTTTCTTT
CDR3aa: CASSLRTDTEAFF

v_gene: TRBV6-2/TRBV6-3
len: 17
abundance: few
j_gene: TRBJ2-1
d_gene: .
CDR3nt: TGTGCCAGCAGTTATGGCGGGCCGGGAAGCTCCTACAATGAGCAGTTCTTC
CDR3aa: CASSYGGPGSSYNEQFF

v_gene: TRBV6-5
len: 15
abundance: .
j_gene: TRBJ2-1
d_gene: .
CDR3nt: TGTGCCAGCAGCCTCAAGCGCGCCGACGGGAATGAGCAGTTCTTC
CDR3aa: CASSLKRADGNEQFF

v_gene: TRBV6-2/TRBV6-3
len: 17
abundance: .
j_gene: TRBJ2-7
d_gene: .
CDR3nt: TGTGCCAGCAGTTACCTAACAGGGATGCAGAACTCCTACGAGCAGTACTTC
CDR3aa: CASSYLTGMQNSYEQYF

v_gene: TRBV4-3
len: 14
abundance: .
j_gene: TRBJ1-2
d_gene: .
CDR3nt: TGCGCCAGCAGCCAAGATCGGGAGGCTAGGGGCTACACCTTC
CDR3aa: CASSQDREARGYTF

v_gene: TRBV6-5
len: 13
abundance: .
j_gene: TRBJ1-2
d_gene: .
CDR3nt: TGTGCCAGCAGGGCTCCCTCTTCATATGGCTACACCTTC
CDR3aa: CASRAPSSYGYTF

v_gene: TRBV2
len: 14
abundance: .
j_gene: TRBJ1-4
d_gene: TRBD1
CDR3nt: TGTGCCAGCAGTCCGGGACAGGGTTTAATGGGACTGTTTTTT
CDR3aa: CASSPGQGLMGLFF

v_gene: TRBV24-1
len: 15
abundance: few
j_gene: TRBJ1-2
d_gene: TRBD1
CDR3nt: TGTGCCACCAGTGATACCAGGACAGGTCTGAATGGCTACACCTTC
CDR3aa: CATSDTRTGLNGYTF

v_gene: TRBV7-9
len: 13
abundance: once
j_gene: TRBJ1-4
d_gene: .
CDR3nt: TGTGCCAGCAGCACAACAGGGAATGAAAAACTGTTTTTT
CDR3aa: CASSTTGNEKLFF

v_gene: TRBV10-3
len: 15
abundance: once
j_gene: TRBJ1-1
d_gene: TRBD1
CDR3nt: TGTGCCATCAGTGAGGGGACAGGGTGGAACACTGAAGCTTTCTTT
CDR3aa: CAISEGTGWNTEAFF

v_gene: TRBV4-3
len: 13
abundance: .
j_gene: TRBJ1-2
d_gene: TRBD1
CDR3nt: TGCGCCAGCAGCCAAGAAGGGGGCCGCGGCTACACCTTC
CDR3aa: CASSQEGGRGYTF

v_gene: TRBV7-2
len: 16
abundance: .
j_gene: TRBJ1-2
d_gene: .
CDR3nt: TGTGCCAGCAGCCCCACGGCGGACAGCAGCTTATATGGCTACACCTTC
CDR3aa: CASSPTADSSLYGYTF

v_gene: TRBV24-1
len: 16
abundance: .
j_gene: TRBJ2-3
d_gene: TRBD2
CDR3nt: TGTGCCACCAGTGATTCAGATTATAGCGGGAGGTCTCCGCAGTATTTT
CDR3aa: CATSDSDYSGRSPQYF

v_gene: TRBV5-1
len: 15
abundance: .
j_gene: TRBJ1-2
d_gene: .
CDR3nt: TGCGCCAGCAGCTTGGGCGACAGCACCTCCTATGGCTACACCTTC
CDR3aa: CASSLGDSTSYGYTF

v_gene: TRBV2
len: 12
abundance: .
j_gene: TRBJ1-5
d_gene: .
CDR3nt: TGTGCCAGCACAAACTCCAATCAGCCCCAGCATTTT
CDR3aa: CASTNSNQPQHF

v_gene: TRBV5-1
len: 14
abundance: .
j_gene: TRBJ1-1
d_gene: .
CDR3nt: TGCGCCAGCAGCTCGCAGGGGTTCGGCACTGAAGCTTTCTTT
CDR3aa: CASSSQGFGTEAFF

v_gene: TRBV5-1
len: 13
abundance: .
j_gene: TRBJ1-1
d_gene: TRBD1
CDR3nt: TGCGCCAGCAGCTTGACAGGGGGAACTGAAGCTTTCTTT
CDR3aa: CASSLTGGTEAFF

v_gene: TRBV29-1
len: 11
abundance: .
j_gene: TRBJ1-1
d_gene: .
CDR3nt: TGCAGCGGGAGAGCGAACACTGAAGCTTTCTTT
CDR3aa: CSGRANTEAFF

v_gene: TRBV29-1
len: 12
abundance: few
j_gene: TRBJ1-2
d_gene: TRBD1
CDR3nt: TGCAGCGTGGACAGGGATGGCGATGGCTACACCTTC
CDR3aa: CSVDRDGDGYTF

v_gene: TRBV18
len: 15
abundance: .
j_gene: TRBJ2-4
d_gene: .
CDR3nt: TGTGCCAGCTCACCCCAACGAACAGGGACCAACATTCAGTACTTC
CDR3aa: CASSPQRTGTNIQYF

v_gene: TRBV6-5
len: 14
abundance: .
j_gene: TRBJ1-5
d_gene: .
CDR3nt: TGTGCCAGCAGTTACTCAAGGGAGGATCAGCCCCAGCATTTT
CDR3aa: CASSYSREDQPQHF

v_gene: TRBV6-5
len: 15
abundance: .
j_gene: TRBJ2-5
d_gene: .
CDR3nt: TGTGCCAGCAAGTCTCTTAGGGGTCTTGCAGAGACCCAGTACTTC
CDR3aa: CASKSLRGLAETQYF

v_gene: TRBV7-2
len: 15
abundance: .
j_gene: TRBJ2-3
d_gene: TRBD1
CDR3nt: TGTGCCAGCAGCTTCCGGACAGGGGGAGGAGATACGCAGTATTTT
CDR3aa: CASSFRTGGGDTQYF